The 27 T cell receptor beta chains below all came from one sample that was sequenced in a study of CD4+ T cells in melanoma. TCRdb's table, derived via immunoSEQ multiplex PCR, lists solely in-frame clones and lacks some. The sample shows roughly 110,000 clones, 80% to 95% of them seen only once. The specimen sequenced was peripheral blood. The receptor source for this set is a human donor with melanoma.

The chain is built from TRBV6-5 and TRBJ2-1; no firm D call. Per the germline V gene, CDR1 is MNHEY and CDR2 is SVGAGI. The CDR3 runs to 15 residues. The ends were cut back, 5 bases at V and 3 bases at J, with 14 bases in the middle. The CDR3 nucleotides read TGTGCCAGCAGTATGAGCCAAGGGAACTACAATGAGCAGTTCTTC. Its translation: CASSMSQGNYNEQFF.

This clone was seen a handful of times. This chain joins TRBV10-3 and TRBJ1-1, with D tentatively TRBD1 (6 bases). The CDR3 is 13 amino acids. The germline V gene encodes CDR1 ENHRY and CDR2 SYGVKD. The germline V and J ends were trimmed by 5 bases and 4 bases, with 11 bases remaining between them. CDR3 residues: CAISQRGSTEAFF. The CDR3 nucleotides are TGTGCCATCAGTCAGAGGGGGAGCACTGAAGCTTTCTTT.

The chain links TRBV7-3 to TRBJ2-3, with 14 bases lining up with TRBD2. V gave up 2 bases and J gave up 6 bases; unmatched junction bases: 4. The CDR3 totals 16 residues. CDR1 and CDR2 from the germline V gene are SGHTA and FQGTGA. CDR3 protein: CASSLGGLAGVDTQYF. CDR3 nucleotides: TGTGCCAGCAGCTTAGGGGGACTAGCGGGAGTGGATACGCAGTATTTT.

Details on this clone: Mismatch with germline at one junction end may stem from a read error. The chain links TRBV13 to TRBJ2-7; possibly TRBD2 for D (5 bases). The length of the CDR3 is 14 residues. CDR1 and CDR2 from the germline V gene are PRHDT and FYEKMQ (reference sequence). CDR3 sequence: CASSLGGTGYEQYF. CDR3 DNA: TGTGCCAGCAGCCTAGGAGGCACTGGCTACGAGCAGTACTTC.

V gene TRBV5-1 combines with J gene TRBJ2-1; a possible D gene is TRBD2 (5 bases). Per germline, CDR1 SGHRS and CDR2 YFSETQ. The CDR3 is 16 residues long. V was clipped by 4 bases and J by 0 bases, with 14 bases between them. The CDR3 nucleotides are TGCGCCAGCAGCGGACTCGACATAAGCTCCTACAATGAGCAGTTCTTC. Translation: CASSGLDISSYNEQFF.

The V gene is TRBV19, the J gene TRBJ2-1; TRBD1 aligns across 7 bases. V dropped 5 bases and J dropped 6; count of bases not matched to a gene: 10. Per the germline V gene, CDR1 is LNHDA and CDR2 is SQIVND (reference sequence). The CDR3 contains 15 residues. The CDR3 DNA reads as TGTGCCAGTAGTCCCCGACAGGGTCTGGGCAATGAGCAGTTCTTC. This gives the protein CASSPRQGLGNEQFF.

This chain joins TRBV19 and TRBJ2-1; 14 bases agree with TRBD2. The junction had 5 bases not matched to a gene; V was cut back by 3 bases and J by 7 bases. The germline gives CDR1 LNHDA, CDR2 SQIVND (reference sequence). This CDR3 is built from 16 residues. The CDR3 nucleotides are TGTGCCAGTAGTATCTGGACTAGCGGGAGGAAAAATGAGCAGTTCTTC. Its protein product is CASSIWTSGRKNEQFF. Full variable domain (missing parts from reference TRBV19 and TRBJ2-1): DGGITQSPKYLFRKEGQNVTLSCEQNLNHDAMYWYRQDPGQGLRLIYYSQIVNDFQKGDIAEGYSVSREKKESFPLTVTSAQKNPTAFYLCASSIWTSGRKNEQFFGPGTRLTVL.

The chain is built from TRBV6-1 and TRBJ2-3; 9 bases line up with TRBD2. The CDR3 is 13 residues long. Germline CDR1 MNHNS, CDR2 SASEGT. The J segment lost 1 base and the V segment lost 11 bases, leaving 4 bases of the junction unmatched. The CDR3 DNA reads as TGTGCCGGACAGCGGGGGGGCACAGATACGCAGTATTTT. This sequence encodes CAGQRGGTDTQYF.

The chain carries TRBV4-3 and TRBJ2-7; D is ambiguous. This CDR3 comprises 14 residues. Trimming cost V 0 bases and J 3 bases, with 9 bases left between them. CDR1 is LGHNA, CDR2 YSLEER, per germline. Here the CDR3 DNA reads TGCGCCAGCAGCCAAGATCTAGAGTACTACGAGCAGTACTTC. Translated, it gives CASSQDLEYYEQYF.

The V call is TRBV6-6, the J call TRBJ2-7; weak D call: TRBD1 (5 bases). The CDR3 spans 15 residues. Germline V gene lookup returns CDR1 MNHNY and CDR2 SVGAGI (reference sequence). V lost 3 bases and J lost 6, with 18 bases in between. CDR3 bases: TGTGCCAGCAGTTATCGGGCCGGCCAGGGCCTCGAGCAGTACTTC. This encodes CASSYRAGQGLEQYF.

The chain carries TRBV5-6 and TRBJ2-1, with 7 bases identical to TRBD1. V lost 2 bases, J lost 1 base, and 6 bases stayed unmatched. The V gene's germline CDR1 is SGHDT and CDR2 YYEEEE. The CDR3 is made up of 16 amino acids. The CDR3 bases are TGTGCCAGCAGCTTAGGACAGGATCTATCCTACAATGAGCAGTTCTTC. This encodes CASSLGQDLSYNEQFF.

This chain joins TRBV7-9 and TRBJ2-3; 11 nucleotides line up with TRBD2. Trimming removed 0 bases from V and 4 bases from J; junction bases left unmatched: 3. The germline gives CDR1 SEHNR, CDR2 FQNEAQ (reference sequence). The CDR3 consists of 16 residues. The DNA of the CDR3 is TGTGCCAGCAGCTTAGCCCTAGCGGGGGGTGCAGATACGCAGTATTTT. Its protein is CASSLALAGGADTQYF.

The chain is built from TRBV4-3 and TRBJ1-2; D is ambiguous. The CDR3 totals 15 residues. Germline CDR1 LGHNA, CDR2 YSLEER. V was pared by 4 bases and J by 4 bases, with 16 bases between. The CDR3 region is CASSRLGVSGYGYTF. CDR3 nucleotide sequence: TGCGCCAGCAGCCGATTAGGAGTTTCGGGCTATGGCTACACCTTC.

The rearrangement uses TRBV29-1 and TRBJ2-1; D is perhaps TRBD1 (6 bases). The V gene's germline CDR1 is SQVTM and CDR2 ANQGSEA. Between the trimmed V and J ends, which lost 7 bases and 0 bases, there was a span of 10 bases. The CDR3 runs to 13 residues. The CDR3 DNA sequence: TGCAGCGCTGGGACATCCTCCTACAATGAGCAGTTCTTC. Amino acids: CSAGTSSYNEQFF.

A single count supports this clone. V and J are TRBV5-6 and TRBJ1-1, with 10 bases lining up with TRBD1. Germline V gene data show CDR1 as SGHDT and CDR2 as YYEEEE. The CDR3 has 15 amino acids. V was clipped by 3 bases and J by 0 bases; unmatched bases: 2. The CDR3 bases are TGTGCCAGCAGCTCGGGACAGGGGCTGAACACTGAAGCTTTCTTT. This codes for CASSSGQGLNTEAFF. Variable domain in full (rest from reference TRBV5-6 and TRBJ1-1): DAGVTQSPTHLIKTRGQQVTLRCSPKSGHDTVSWYQQALGQGPQFIFQYYEEEERQRGNFPDRFSGHQFPNYSSELNVNALLLGDSALYLCASSSGQGLNTEAFFGQGTRLTVV.

The rearrangement uses TRBV18 and TRBJ2-7; 8 nucleotides match TRBD1. CDR1 is KGHSH and CDR2 is LQKENI in the germline V gene. The CDR3 covers 14 residues. V lost 3 bases to trimming and J lost 4 bases; unmatched junction nucleotides: 5. CDR3 protein: CASSPLQGEYEQYF. For the CDR3, the DNA is TGTGCCAGCTCACCTTTACAGGGGGAGTACGAGCAGTACTTC.

The gene calls are TRBV7-2 and TRBJ2-1; 8 nucleotides agree with TRBD2. Germline-derived CDR1 and CDR2 are SGHTA and FQGNSA. V dropped 7 bases and J dropped 8; count of bases not matched to a gene: 13. This CDR3 is built from 15 residues. In nucleotides, the CDR3 is TGTGCCAGCACCCGGGGGGGCCCCCTAGCATATGAGCAGTTCTTC. It translates to CASTRGGPLAYEQFF. The full variable domain, rest sourced from reference TRBV7-2 and TRBJ2-1, is GAGVSQSPSNKVTEKGKDVELRCDPISGHTALYWYRQSLGQGLEFLIYFQGNSAPDKSGLPSDRFSAERTGGSVSTLTIQRTQQEDSAVYLCASTRGGPLAYEQFFGPGTRLTVL.

V gene TRBV10-3 combines with J gene TRBJ2-7; 7 nucleotides align to TRBD2. The V gene end was trimmed by 2 bases and the J gene end by 4 bases; junction bases not matched to a gene: 8. Germline-derived CDR1 and CDR2 are ENHRY and SYGVKD. This CDR3 comprises 15 residues. CDR3 region: CAISEVGSGGYEQYF. In DNA, the CDR3 is TGTGCCATCAGTGAGGTAGGGTCGGGAGGTTACGAGCAGTACTTC.

V and J are TRBV7-3 and TRBJ2-7; a weak D match, TRBD1 (5 bases). CDR3 size: 15 residues. Trimming cost V 2 bases and J 3 bases, with 14 bases left between them. Germline lookup yields CDR1 SGHTA and CDR2 FQGTGA. The CDR3 nucleotides read TGTGCCAGCAGCTTACAAGCGACAGCCATCTACGAGCAGTACTTC. Its protein product is CASSLQATAIYEQYF.

The V call is TRBV6-1, the J call TRBJ2-3, with D perhaps given as TRBD1 or TRBD2 (5 bases each). The CDR3 consists of 14 residues. V was cut by 7 bases and J by 4 bases, with 15 bases left in between. Germline-derived CDR1 and CDR2 are MNHNS and SASEGT. The CDR3 bases are TGTGCCAGCACTCCCGGGTGGGGGTCAGATACGCAGTATTTT. Residues: CASTPGWGSDTQYF.

The J gene is TRBJ2-1, the V gene TRBV15, with D possibly matching TRBD2 (6 bases). V lost 4 bases to trimming and J lost 6 bases, with 22 bases between them. CDR1 is LNHNV and CDR2 is YYDKDF in the germline V gene (reference sequence). This CDR3 is built from 17 residues. Here the CDR3 reads CATSMGVSGVGRNEQFF. As DNA, the CDR3 is TGTGCCACCAGCATGGGGGTATCGGGGGTTGGGCGCAATGAGCAGTTCTTC.

The chain recombines TRBV9 with TRBJ2-2; D is uncertain. CDR1 and CDR2 from the germline V gene are SGDLS and YYNGEE. The CDR3 is 12 residues long. The V end was cut by 0 bases, the J end by 6 bases, with 3 bases between. The CDR3 coding sequence is TGTGCCAGCAGCGTAGCTCCCGGGGAGCTGTTTTTT. Translating it yields CASSVAPGELFF.

CDR3 residues: CASSLLDTQYF. The CDR3 nucleotides read TGTGCCAGCAGTTTACTGGATACGCAGTATTTT. The V and J genes are TRBV28 and TRBJ2-3; no definite D call. Trimming removed 2 bases from V and 6 bases from J, with 3 bases in between. The CDR3 totals 11 residues. Germline V gene lookup returns CDR1 MDHEN and CDR2 SYDVKM.

The V gene is TRBV4-3, the J gene TRBJ2-1; D remains unclear. The germline gives CDR1 LGHNA, CDR2 YSLEER. The ends were cut back, 1 base at V and 4 bases at J, with 11 bases in the middle. The CDR3 consists of 15 residues. DNA for the CDR3: TGCGCCAGCAGCCAAGGTGTTGGGGAATACAATGAGCAGTTCTTC. Translating gives CASSQGVGEYNEQFF.

CDR3 protein: CASSGTRGRSFQSYF. CDR3 sequence (DNA): TGTGCCAGCAGTGGTACAAGGGGGCGTTCGTTTCAATCGTACTTC. This chain uses TRBV2 with TRBJ2-7; 7 bases match TRBD1. Germline values: CDR1 SNHLY, CDR2 FYNNEI. With 4 bases clipped from V and 12 bases from J, the junction kept 18 bases outside the gene matches. The CDR3 totals 15 residues.

To note about this clone: An end of the junction does not agree with germline; a read error may underlie this. The chain has TRBV4-3 and TRBJ2-2, with TRBD2 matching over 8 bases. Germline values: CDR1 LGHNA, CDR2 YSLEER. The CDR3 is 13 amino acids. CDR3 nucleotides: TGCGGCAGCCGGGGGGGGAGTTCCGGGGAGCTGTTTTTT. Translated: CGSRGGSSGELFF.

The rearrangement uses TRBV2 and TRBJ2-1; 8 bases are shared with TRBD2. This CDR3 has 15 residues. V trimming: 6 bases; J trimming: 9 bases; junction bases outside the gene matches: 13. Germline V lookup: CDR1 SNHLY, CDR2 FYNNEI. CDR3 sequence (DNA): TGTGCCAGCAGGGAAACTAGCGGCGCTTCTCCTGAGCAGTTCTTC. Amino acids: CASRETSGASPEQFF.